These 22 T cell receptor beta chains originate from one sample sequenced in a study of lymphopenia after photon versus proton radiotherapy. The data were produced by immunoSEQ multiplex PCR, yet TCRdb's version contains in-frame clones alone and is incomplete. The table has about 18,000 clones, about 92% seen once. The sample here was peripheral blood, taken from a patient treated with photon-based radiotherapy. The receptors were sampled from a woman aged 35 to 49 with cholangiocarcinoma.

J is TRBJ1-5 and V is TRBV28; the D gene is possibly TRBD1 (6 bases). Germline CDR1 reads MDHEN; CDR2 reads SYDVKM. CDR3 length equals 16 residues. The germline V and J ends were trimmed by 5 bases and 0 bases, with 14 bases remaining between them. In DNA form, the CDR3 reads TGTGCCAGCAGTCCCCTAGAGGGGGATAGCAATCAGCCCCAGCATTTT. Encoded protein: CASSPLEGDSNQPQHF.

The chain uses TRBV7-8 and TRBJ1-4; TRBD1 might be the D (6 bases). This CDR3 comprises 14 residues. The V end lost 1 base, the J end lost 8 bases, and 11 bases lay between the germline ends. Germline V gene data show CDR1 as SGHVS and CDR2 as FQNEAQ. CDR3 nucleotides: TGTGCCAGCAGCTTAGATGAAGGGGGGGAAAAACTGTTTTTT. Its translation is CASSLDEGGEKLFF.

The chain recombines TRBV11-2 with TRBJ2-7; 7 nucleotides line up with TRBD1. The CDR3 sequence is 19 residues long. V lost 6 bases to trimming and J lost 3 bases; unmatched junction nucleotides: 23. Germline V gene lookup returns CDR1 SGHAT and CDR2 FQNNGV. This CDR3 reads CASRGRFLGDSLYHYEQYF. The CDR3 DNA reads TGTGCCAGCAGAGGGAGATTCCTAGGGGACAGTCTTTATCACTACGAGCAGTACTTC.

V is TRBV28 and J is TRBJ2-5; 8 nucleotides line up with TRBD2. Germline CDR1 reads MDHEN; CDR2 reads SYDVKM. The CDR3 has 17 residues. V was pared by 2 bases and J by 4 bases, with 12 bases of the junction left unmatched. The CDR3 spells CASSLRPPTGGGETQYF. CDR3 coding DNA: TGTGCCAGCAGTTTAAGGCCCCCGACGGGAGGGGGAGAGACCCAGTACTTC.

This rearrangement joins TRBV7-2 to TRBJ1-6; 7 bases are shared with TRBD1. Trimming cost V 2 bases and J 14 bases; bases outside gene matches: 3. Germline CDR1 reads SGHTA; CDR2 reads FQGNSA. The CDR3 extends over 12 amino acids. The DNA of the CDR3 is TGTGCCAGCAGCTTACACCAGGGGGCCCTCCACTTT. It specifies CASSLHQGALHF.

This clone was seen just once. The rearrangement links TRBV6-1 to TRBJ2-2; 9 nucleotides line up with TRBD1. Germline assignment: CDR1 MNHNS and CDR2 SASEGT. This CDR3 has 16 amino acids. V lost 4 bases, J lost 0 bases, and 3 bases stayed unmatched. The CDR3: CASSGQGDANTGELFF. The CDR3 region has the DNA TGTGCCAGCAGTGGACAGGGGGACGCGAACACCGGGGAGCTGTTTTTT.

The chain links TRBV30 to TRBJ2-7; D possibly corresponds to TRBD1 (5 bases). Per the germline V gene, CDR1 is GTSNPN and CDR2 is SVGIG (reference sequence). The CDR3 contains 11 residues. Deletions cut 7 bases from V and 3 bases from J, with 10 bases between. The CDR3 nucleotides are TGTGCCTCCCTTGACAGCTACGAGCAGTACTTC. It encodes CASLDSYEQYF.

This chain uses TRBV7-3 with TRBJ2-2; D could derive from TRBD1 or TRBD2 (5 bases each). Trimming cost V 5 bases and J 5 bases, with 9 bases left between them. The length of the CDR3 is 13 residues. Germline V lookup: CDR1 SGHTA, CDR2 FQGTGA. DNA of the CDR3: TGTGCCAGCAGCCAGGGCGGGACCGGGGAGCTGTTTTTT. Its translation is CASSQGGTGELFF.

The DNA of the CDR3 is TGTGCCAGCAGCTTAGACTCCCCCCTTAATGAGCAGTTCTTC. It codes for CASSLDSPLNEQFF. The genes are TRBV7-2 and TRBJ2-1; D unresolved. The V gene's germline CDR1 is SGHTA and CDR2 FQGNSA. CDR3 size: 14 residues. Trimming shortened V by 1 base and J by 7 bases, and 11 bases separated the two germline ends. Complete variable domain (other parts from reference TRBV7-2 and TRBJ2-1): GAGVSQSPSNKVTEKGKDVELRCDPISGHTALYWYRQSLGQGLEFLIYFQGNSAPDKSGLPSDRFSAERTGGSVSTLTIQRTQQEDSAVYLCASSLDSPLNEQFFGPGTRLTVL.

As DNA, the CDR3 is TGCGCCAGCAGCCCAGGCAAATTTTTGGTTCGGGACAGATACGAGCAGTACTTC. It codes for CASSPGKFLVRDRYEQYF. The V call is TRBV5-1, the J call TRBJ2-7; 7 bases are a match to TRBD1. V lost 4 bases, J lost 4 bases, and 20 bases stayed unmatched. This CDR3 spans 18 amino acids. CDR1 SGHRS and CDR2 YFSETQ come from the germline V gene.

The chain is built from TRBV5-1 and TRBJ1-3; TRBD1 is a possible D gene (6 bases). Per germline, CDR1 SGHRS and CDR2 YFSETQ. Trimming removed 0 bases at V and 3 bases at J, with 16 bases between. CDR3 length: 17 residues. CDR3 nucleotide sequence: TGCGCCAGCAGCTTGGAACCGGCCCGCAGGGGTGGAAACACCATATATTTT. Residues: CASSLEPARRGGNTIYF.

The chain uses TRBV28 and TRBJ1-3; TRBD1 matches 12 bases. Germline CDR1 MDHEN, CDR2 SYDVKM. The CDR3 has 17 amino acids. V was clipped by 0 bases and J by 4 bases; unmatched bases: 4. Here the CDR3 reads CASSLWGQGAGGNTIYF. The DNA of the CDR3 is TGTGCCAGCAGTTTATGGGGACAGGGGGCGGGAGGAAACACCATATATTTT.

The CDR3 reads CASSQDFTGSYEQYF. The CDR3 nucleotides read TGTGCCAGCAGCCAAGATTTCACAGGAAGCTACGAGCAGTACTTC. The gene calls are TRBV14 and TRBJ2-7; possibly TRBD1 for D (5 bases). The CDR3 spans 15 residues. Trimming cost V 0 bases and J 3 bases, with 12 bases left between them. The germline CDR1 and CDR2 sequences are SGHDN and FVKESK.

CDR3 coding DNA: TGTGCCAGCTCACCACCTCTCCGAGGGTATGGGGCCTATGGCTACACCTTC. Translation gives CASSPPLRGYGAYGYTF. The V and J genes are TRBV18 and TRBJ1-2; D possibly corresponds to TRBD1 (5 bases). The CDR3 is made up of 17 amino acids. CDR1 KGHSH and CDR2 LQKENI come from the germline V gene. The V and J ends lost 0 bases and 4 bases respectively, with 18 bases between them. Complete variable domain (other parts from reference TRBV18 and TRBJ1-2): NAGVMQNPRHLVRRRGQEARLRCSPMKGHSHVYWYRQLPEEGLKFMVYLQKENIIDESGMPKERFSAEFPKEGPSILRIQQVVRGDSAAYFCASSPPLRGYGAYGYTFGSGTRLTVV.

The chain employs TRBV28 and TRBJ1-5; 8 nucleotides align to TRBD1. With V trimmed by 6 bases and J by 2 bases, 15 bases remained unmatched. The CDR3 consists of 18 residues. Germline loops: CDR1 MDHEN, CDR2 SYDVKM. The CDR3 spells CASSPLTGGLFGNQPQHF. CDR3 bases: TGTGCCAGCAGCCCTCTCACAGGGGGGCTATTCGGCAATCAGCCCCAGCATTTT.

CDR3 in DNA: TGCGCCAGCAGCCCAGGACAGGCGCGCGGCTACACCTTC. As protein: CASSPGQARGYTF. The chain employs TRBV5-1 and TRBJ1-2; 7 nucleotides line up with TRBD1. V lost 4 bases and J lost 8; bases outside the gene matches: 8. The CDR3 runs to 13 residues. Germline V gene sequence: CDR1 SGHRS, CDR2 YFSETQ.

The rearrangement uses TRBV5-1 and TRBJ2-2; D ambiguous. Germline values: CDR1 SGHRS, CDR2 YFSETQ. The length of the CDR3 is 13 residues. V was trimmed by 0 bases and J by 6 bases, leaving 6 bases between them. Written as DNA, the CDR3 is TGCGCCAGCAGCTTGGTATGGGCCGGGGAGCTGTTTTTT. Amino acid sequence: CASSLVWAGELFF.

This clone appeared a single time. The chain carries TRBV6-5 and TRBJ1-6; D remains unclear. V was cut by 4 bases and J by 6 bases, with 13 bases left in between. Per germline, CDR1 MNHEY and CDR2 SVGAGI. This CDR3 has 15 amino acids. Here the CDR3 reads CASSFAPFGNSPLHF. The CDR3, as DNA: TGTGCCAGCAGTTTTGCACCCTTCGGTAATTCACCCCTCCACTTT.

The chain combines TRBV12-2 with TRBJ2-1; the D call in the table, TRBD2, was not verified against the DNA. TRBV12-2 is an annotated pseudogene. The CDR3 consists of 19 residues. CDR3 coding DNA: TGTGCAAGTCGCTTAGCGGGTATCTGGACTAGCTTTACCTACAATGAGCAGTTCTTC. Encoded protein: CASRLAGIWTSFTYNEQFF.

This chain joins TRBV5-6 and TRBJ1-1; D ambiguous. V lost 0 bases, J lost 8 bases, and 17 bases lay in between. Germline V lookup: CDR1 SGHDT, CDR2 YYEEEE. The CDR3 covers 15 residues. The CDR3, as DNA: TGTGCCAGCAGCTTGGACCGGACCGGGGAACGAGAAGCTTTCTTT. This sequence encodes CASSLDRTGEREAFF.

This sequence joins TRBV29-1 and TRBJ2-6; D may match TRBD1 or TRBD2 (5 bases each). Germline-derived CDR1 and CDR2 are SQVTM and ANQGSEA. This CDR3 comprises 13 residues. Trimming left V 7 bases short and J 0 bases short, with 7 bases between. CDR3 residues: CSGGNSGANVLTF. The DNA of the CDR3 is TGCAGCGGGGGGAACTCTGGGGCCAACGTCCTGACTTTC.

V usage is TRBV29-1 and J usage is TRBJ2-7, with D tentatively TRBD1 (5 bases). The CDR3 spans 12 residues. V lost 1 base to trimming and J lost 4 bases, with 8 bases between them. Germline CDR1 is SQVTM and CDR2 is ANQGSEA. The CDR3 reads CSVEGSGYEQYF. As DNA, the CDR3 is TGCAGCGTTGAAGGTTCAGGGTACGAGCAGTACTTC.